This paragraph reports one T cell receptor (beta chain). Its antigen target is currently unknown. Per-base quality was not reported, and no clone a single base away is much larger than it. Another Seattle source contributed samples from volunteer blood donors who had recovered from COVID-19. The collaborating institutions used their own protocols to collect whole blood in K2EDTA tubes. For TCRbeta analysis, collaborators shipped samples in one of three forms: frozen whole blood, isolated PBMCs, or DNA extracted from either of those sample types. The CDR3 runs 16 amino acids, cysteine and phenylalanine included. The CDR3 DNA has 48 bases and is translated from base 1. V ends up 3 bases short and J 1 base short, with an unmatched junction base count of 2. The germline V gene gives CDR1 as MNHNS and CDR2 as SASEGT. TCRbeta CDR3 regions were amplified from genomic DNA using the immunoSEQ Assay, a bias-controlled multiplex PCR. As for how the authors treated the data: Nucleated cell counts per sample were estimated from amplification of reference gene primers within the assay. To quantify the absolute abundance of each unique TCRbeta CDR3 rearrangement, sequence reads were collapsed and filtered. For each sample, productive Simpson clonality was calculated as the square root of Simpson's diversity index over productive rearrangements. TCRdb stores this immuneACCESS table with in-frame sequences only. Part of the clones is absent; in the studies checked, under half of the shortfall reflects unresolved V genes, and no reason is known for the rest. The DNA was the basis for D and trimming; V, J and clone size are from that table. The sample contains 210,000 or so clones, approximately 90% of them found a single time. The ten largest clones capture around 5.9% of the sample.

This sample is drawn from a study of blood T cell repertoires in COVID-19 (TCRdb year 2020). In the study overall: Samples from collaborators originated in the United States, Italy and Spain and spanned both the acute and convalescent phases of COVID-19. Where HLA class I and class II types were available, the types were taken from metadata supplied by the sample provider, not from assay-based typing. The prospective study material was composed of cDNA or gDNA derived from T cells, B-cell-depleted T cells, or PBMCs. Samples came from the ongoing ImmuneRACE study (first 160 participants) plus 1,254 subjects from 6 global collaborators. Sample metadata almost always included a de-identified subject ID, COVID-19 status, age in years and sex. The repertoires were released in a freely available public database meant as a resource for research on the immune response to SARS-CoV-2. Deeply sampled blood TCRbeta repertoires from subjects exposed to, actively infected with, or recovered from COVID-19 were included in the dataset.

The investigation overall reported the following: The quantity of clinical and demographic metadata differed by source and by participant and was supplied without curation.

The rearranged chain carries TRBV6-1 and TRBJ2-2; 10 bases in between match TRBD2. The TCR sequence derives from a woman aged 40 to 50 who had recovered from COVID-19. The source material was peripheral blood. The CDR3 sequence is CASSDPSGRNTGELFF. The DNA sequence follows: TGTGCCAGCAGTGACCCTAGCGGGAGGAACACCGGGGAGCTGTTTTTT.